One sample yielded the 5 T cell receptor beta chains listed below, sequenced in a study of Graves' ophthalmopathy and Graves' hyperthyroidism. Amplifying from RNA transcripts, the study obtained TCR beta CDR3 regions. In the first round, RT-PCR was carried out with HTBI primers, and a multiplex PCR formed the second round. TCRdb re-derived calls from the multiplex PCR reads in MiXCR, one entry per CDR3 protein. This sample has roughly 230,000 distinct CDR3 sequences, with about a fifth found just once. The sample taken for sequencing was peripheral blood. Every receptor here comes from a woman between 45 and 65 years old with Graves' ophthalmopathy.

This clonotype was picked up many times. This sequence joins TRBV30 and TRBJ1-1; 9 positions agree with TRBD1. Germline CDR1 GTSNPN, CDR2 SVGIG (reference sequence). The CDR3 sequence is 15 residues long. V lost 1 base to trimming and J lost 5 bases; unmatched junction nucleotides: 8. The CDR3 reads CAWSDPDRGLTEAFF. CDR3 nucleotide sequence: TGTGCCTGGAGTGACCCCGACAGGGGGTTGACTGAAGCTTTCTTT.

As concerns this clonotype: This may stem from a read error, because a much larger clone lies one nucleotide away. V is TRBV2 and J is TRBJ1-1; no definite D call. CDR3 length: 14 residues. Looked up from germline, CDR1 is SNHLY and CDR2 is FYNNEI. The CDR3 nucleotides read TGTGCCAGCATCAGGCCCCAGACCTCCGCTGAAGCTTTATTT. Its translation: CASIRPQTSAEALF.

This clonotype has at least ten counts. This chain joins TRBV19 and TRBJ2-7; possibly TRBD2 for D (6 bases). This CDR3 contains 13 residues. CDR1 LNHDA and CDR2 SQIVND come from the germline V gene (reference sequence). The V and J ends lost 3 bases and 9 bases respectively, with 15 bases between them. The CDR3 nucleotides are TGTGCCAGTAGTATTACCGGCCTGGGGGGGCAGTACTTC. Encoded protein: CASSITGLGGQYF. The complete variable domain, with remaining parts taken from reference TRBV19 and TRBJ2-7, reads DGGITQSPKYLFRKEGQNVTLSCEQNLNHDAMYWYRQDPGQGLRLIYYSQIVNDFQKGDIAEGYSVSREKKESFPLTVTSAQKNPTAFYLCASSITGLGGQYFGPGTRLTVT.

This clonotype was seen at least ten times. The chain recombines TRBV6-5 with TRBJ1-2; perhaps TRBD1 as D (5 bases). Per germline, CDR1 MNHEY and CDR2 SVGAGI. Deletions cut 2 bases from V and 0 bases from J, with 7 bases between. The CDR3 has 14 amino acids. The CDR3 spells CASSYGGPNYGYTF. The CDR3 DNA reads TGTGCCAGCAGTTACGGGGGACCTAACTATGGCTACACCTTC.

This clonotype has ten or more counts. This chain uses TRBV6-2 or TRBV6-3 with TRBJ2-3; D gene ambiguous. Germline CDR1 and CDR2: MNHEY and SVGEGT. The CDR3 has 13 residues. The germline V and J ends were trimmed by 4 bases and 6 bases, with 11 bases remaining between them. CDR3 sequence (DNA): TGTGCCAGCAGTTCATCCACACCGGATACGCAGTATTTT. Translated, it gives CASSSSTPDTQYF.